This T cell receptor beta chain was sequenced for a study of T cells in Graves' hyperthyroidism and ophthalmopathy. Study results and limitations: Model output signaled ophthalmopathy a median 6.5 months ahead of onset.

At least ten counts were recorded for this clonotype. Its antigen is as yet unknown. Active moderate-to-severe ophthalmopathy, Clinical Activity Score at least 3, NOSPECS at least 4, under 3 months' duration. Uncontrolled infection, other autoimmune disease, pregnancy or lactation excluded patients. CDR1 and CDR2 (germline): SGHTA, FQGNSA. Trimming cost V 7 bases and J 4 bases; bases outside gene matches: 8. The CDR3 has 15 amino acids. There were TCR beta CDR3 regions amplified from RNA transcripts. Initially, a first-round RT-PCR of the TCR CDR3 employed the HTBI primer set. Each CDR3 protein gets one entry after TCRdb re-called the multiplex PCR reads with MiXCR. The sample shows a few hundred thousand distinct CDR3 sequences, around 18% of them seen only once.

This receptor was taken from a man between 18 and 29 years old with Graves' ophthalmopathy. The chain couples TRBV7-2 to TRBJ2-2, with 8 bases matching TRBD1. The sequencing input was blood. CDR3 residues: CASTSRQGSTGELFF. As DNA, the CDR3 is TGTGCCAGCACCTCACGACAGGGGTCCACCGGGGAGCTGTTTTTT.